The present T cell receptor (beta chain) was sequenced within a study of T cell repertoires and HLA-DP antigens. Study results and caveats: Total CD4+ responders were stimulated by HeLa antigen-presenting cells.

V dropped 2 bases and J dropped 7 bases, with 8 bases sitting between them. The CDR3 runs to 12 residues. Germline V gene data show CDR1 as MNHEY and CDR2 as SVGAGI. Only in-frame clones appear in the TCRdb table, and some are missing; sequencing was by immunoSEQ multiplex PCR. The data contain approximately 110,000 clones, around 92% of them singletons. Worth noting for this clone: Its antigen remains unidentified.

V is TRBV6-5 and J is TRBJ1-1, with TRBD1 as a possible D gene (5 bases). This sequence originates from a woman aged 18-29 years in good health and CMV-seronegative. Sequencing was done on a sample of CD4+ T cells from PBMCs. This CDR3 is CASSYATGEAFF. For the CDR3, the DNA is TGTGCCAGCAGTTACGCAACAGGTGAAGCTTTCTTT.